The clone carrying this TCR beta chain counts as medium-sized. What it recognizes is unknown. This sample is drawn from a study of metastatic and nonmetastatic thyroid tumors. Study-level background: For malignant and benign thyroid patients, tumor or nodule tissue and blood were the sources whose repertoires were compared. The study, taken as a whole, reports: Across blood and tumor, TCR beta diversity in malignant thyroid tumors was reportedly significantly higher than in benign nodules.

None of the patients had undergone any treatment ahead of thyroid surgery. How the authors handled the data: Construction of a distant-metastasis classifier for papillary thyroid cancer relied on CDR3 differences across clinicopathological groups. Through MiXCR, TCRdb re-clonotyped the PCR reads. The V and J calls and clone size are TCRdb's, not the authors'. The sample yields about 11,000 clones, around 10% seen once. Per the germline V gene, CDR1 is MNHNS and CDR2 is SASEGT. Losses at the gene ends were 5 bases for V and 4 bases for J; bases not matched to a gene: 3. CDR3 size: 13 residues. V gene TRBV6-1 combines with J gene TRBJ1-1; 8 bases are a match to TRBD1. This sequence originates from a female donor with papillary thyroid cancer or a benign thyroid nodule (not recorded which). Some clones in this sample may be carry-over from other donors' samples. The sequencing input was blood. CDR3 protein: CASSTTGGTEAFF. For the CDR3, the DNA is TGTGCCAGCAGTACAACAGGGGGCACTGAAGCTTTCTTT.